These 23 T cell receptor beta chains share one sample of origin, sequenced in a study of T cell responses to AZD1222 COVID-19 vaccine. The method was immunoSEQ multiplex PCR; TCRdb's version includes in-frame clones alone and lacks a portion of them. The profile covers around 99,000 clones, with 75% to 95% appearing a single time and roughly 6.2% taken by the ten largest. The source was peripheral blood, collected 28 days after the second AZD1222 dose. Source of these receptors: an adult who received the AZD1222 COVID-19 vaccine.

This chain joins TRBV6-5 and TRBJ2-2; D is unresolved. There are 14 residues in the CDR3. Germline values: CDR1 MNHEY, CDR2 SVGAGI. Trimming took off 7 bases at V and 5 bases at J, with 14 bases between the two ends. The CDR3 DNA sequence: TGTGCCAGCAAGAGGACCCCGAGGACCGGGGAGCTGTTTTTT. Translation gives CASKRTPRTGELFF.

The sample holds a few counts of this clone. The gene calls are TRBV3-1 (or the pseudogene TRBV3-2) and TRBJ2-1; 8 bases are a match to TRBD2. The CDR3 runs to 15 residues. The trim removed 4 bases at V and 5 bases at J, leaving 7 bases unmatched. From germline, CDR1 is LGHDT and CDR2 YNNKEL (reference sequence). CDR3 protein: CASSRRGLEDNEQFF. The CDR3 DNA reads as TGTGCCAGCAGCCGCCGGGGACTAGAAGACAATGAGCAGTTCTTC.

The V and J genes are TRBV6-5 and TRBJ1-1; D remains unclear. The CDR3 has 14 amino acids. V was clipped by 1 base and J by 3 bases, with 9 bases between them. The germline gives CDR1 MNHEY, CDR2 SVGAGI. The CDR3 protein is CASSYFRDDTEAFF. The DNA of the CDR3 is TGTGCCAGCAGTTACTTTCGCGACGACACTGAAGCTTTCTTT.

The V and J genes are TRBV2 and TRBJ1-5; 7 nucleotides line up with TRBD1. The CDR3 is made up of 15 amino acids. The germline V gene encodes CDR1 SNHLY and CDR2 FYNNEI. Losses at the gene ends were 3 bases for V and 3 bases for J; bases not matched to a gene: 5. The CDR3 coding sequence is TGTGCCAGCAGTGAGGCAGGGGGATACAATCAGCCCCAGCATTTT. Its protein is CASSEAGGYNQPQHF.

The gene calls are TRBV28 and TRBJ1-2; D unclear. CDR1 and CDR2 (germline): MDHEN, SYDVKM. This CDR3 has 12 amino acids. The ends were cut back, 7 bases at V and 7 bases at J, with 13 bases in the middle. The CDR3 bases are TGTGCCAGCATAAAAGGGTCGGGTGGCTACACCTTC. Translating gives CASIKGSGGYTF.

The V call is TRBV5-6, the J call TRBJ2-7; D unresolved. There are 11 residues in the CDR3. CDR1 is SGHDT and CDR2 is YYEEEE in the germline V gene. Trimming removed 0 bases from V and 5 bases from J, with 3 bases in between. Here the CDR3 reads CASSLGDEQYF. The CDR3 coding sequence is TGTGCCAGCAGCTTGGGGGACGAGCAGTACTTC. The complete variable domain, with remaining parts taken from reference TRBV5-6 and TRBJ2-7, reads DAGVTQSPTHLIKTRGQQVTLRCSPKSGHDTVSWYQQALGQGPQFIFQYYEEEERQRGNFPDRFSGHQFPNYSSELNVNALLLGDSALYLCASSLGDEQYFGPGTRLTVT.

This clone was found once. The J gene is TRBJ1-5, the V gene TRBV7-2; D is unclear. The CDR3 has 15 amino acids. V lost 1 base, J lost 4 bases, and 11 bases lay in between. The germline V gene has CDR1 SGHTA and CDR2 FQGNSA. The CDR3 loop reads CASSLDGQINQPQHF. CDR3 in DNA: TGTGCCAGCAGCTTAGACGGCCAGATAAATCAGCCCCAGCATTTT.

J is TRBJ1-5 and V is TRBV9; D is unresolved. The length of the CDR3 is 14 residues. CDR1 is SGDLS, CDR2 YYNGEE, per germline. Trimming took 0 bases from V and 9 from J, leaving 13 bases between them. For the CDR3, the DNA is TGTGCCAGCAGCGTAGGCCCAGGCCCCGGGCCCCAGCATTTT. This codes for CASSVGPGPGPQHF. Together with reference TRBV9 and TRBJ1-5, the CDR3 gives the full variable domain: DSGVTQTPKHLITATGQRVTLRCSPRSGDLSVYWYQQSLDQGLQFLIQYYNGEERAKGNILERFSAQQFPDLHSELNLSSLELGDSALYFCASSVGPGPGPQHFGDGTRLSIL.

The V call is TRBV2, the J call TRBJ2-2; TRBD1 matches 9 bases. The CDR3 length is 15 residues. Germline V gene lookup returns CDR1 SNHLY and CDR2 FYNNEI. V lost 8 bases, J lost 5 bases, and 9 bases stayed unmatched. The CDR3: CASQTGQGGTGELFF. The DNA for the CDR3 is TGTGCCAGCCAGACGGGACAGGGTGGAACCGGGGAGCTGTTTTTT.

The chain uses TRBV19 and TRBJ1-2; TRBD1 aligns across 11 bases. Germline CDR1 reads LNHDA; CDR2 reads SQIVND (reference sequence). With V trimmed by 7 bases and J by 5 bases, 6 bases remained unmatched. The CDR3 has 14 residues. The CDR3 loop is CASTGTGGLYGYTF. In nucleotides, the CDR3 is TGTGCCAGTACCGGGACAGGGGGTCTTTATGGCTACACCTTC.

This rearrangement joins TRBV29-1 to TRBJ2-3; possibly TRBD1 or TRBD2 for D (5 bases each). Between the trimmed V and J ends, which lost 4 bases and 4 bases, there was a span of 15 bases. The CDR3 runs to 14 residues. Germline V gene data show CDR1 as SQVTM and CDR2 as ANQGSEA. This chain's CDR3 is CSVGEYGASDTQYF. In DNA form, the CDR3 reads TGCAGCGTTGGGGAGTATGGGGCTTCAGATACGCAGTATTTT.

The chain combines TRBV5-4 with TRBJ2-1; 8 bases are shared with TRBD2. The CDR3 has 15 residues. V lost 5 bases and J lost 0; bases outside the gene matches: 4. Germline V gene sequence: CDR1 SGHNT, CDR2 YYREEE (reference sequence). Here the CDR3 reads CASRVSGSSYNEQFF. The DNA of the CDR3 is TGTGCCAGCAGGGTGAGCGGGAGCTCCTACAATGAGCAGTTCTTC.

The chain has TRBV9 and TRBJ1-3, with D tentatively TRBD1 (5 bases). Germline V lookup: CDR1 SGDLS, CDR2 YYNGEE. V lost 2 bases and J lost 0, with 9 bases in between. This CDR3 has 15 residues. The CDR3 sequence is CASSVTGVSGNTIYF. The CDR3, as DNA: TGTGCCAGCAGCGTCACAGGCGTCTCTGGAAACACCATATATTTT.

The chain has TRBV7-9 and TRBJ1-2; weak D call: TRBD1 (5 bases). There are 14 residues in the CDR3. V lost 0 bases to trimming and J lost 6 bases, with 11 bases between them. Germline V gives CDR1 SEHNR, CDR2 FQNEAQ (reference sequence). CDR3 DNA: TGTGCCAGCAGCTTAGCGCTGAGGGGAAATGGCTACACCTTC. Protein: CASSLALRGNGYTF.

This sequence joins TRBV6-1 and TRBJ2-7; D possibly corresponds to TRBD2 (5 bases). Trimming took off 1 base at V and 3 bases at J, with 13 bases between the two ends. Germline V CDR1 and CDR2: MNHNS, SASEGT. The CDR3 extends over 15 amino acids. The CDR3 bases are TGTGCCAGCAGTGAAGGTCCGGGGTTATACTACGAGCAGTACTTC. This encodes CASSEGPGLYYEQYF.

The chain carries TRBV28 and TRBJ1-3; no reliable D call. The CDR3 runs 12 residues. CDR1 MDHEN and CDR2 SYDVKM come from the germline V gene. Deletions cut 7 bases from V and 0 bases from J, with 4 bases between. CDR3 protein: CASTPSGNTIYF. The CDR3 DNA reads as TGTGCCAGCACCCCCTCTGGAAACACCATATATTTT.

In this sample, this clone turned up a few times. The gene calls are TRBV15 and TRBJ2-7; D is undetermined. The CDR3 contains 15 residues. Per germline, CDR1 LNHNV and CDR2 YYDKDF (reference sequence). Trimming removed 1 base from V and 0 bases from J, with 10 bases in between. CDR3 coding DNA: TGTGCCACCAGCAGAGCTGGGGTTGGCTCCTACGAGCAGTACTTC. Its protein product is CATSRAGVGSYEQYF.

J is TRBJ1-1 and V is TRBV7-6; a possible D gene is TRBD1 (5 bases). V lost 6 bases to trimming and J lost 7 bases, with 15 bases between them. The CDR3 runs to 13 residues. From germline, CDR1 is SGHVS and CDR2 FNYEAQ. CDR3 sequence reads: CASSRDSGHEAFF. CDR3 sequence (DNA): TGTGCCAGCAGTCGAGACAGCGGCCATGAAGCTTTCTTT. Combining the CDR3 with reference TRBV7-6 and TRBJ1-1 gives the whole variable domain GAGVSQSPRYKVTKRGQDVALRCDPISGHVSLYWYRQALGQGPEFLTYFNYEAQQDKSGLPNDRFSAERPEGSISTLTIQRTEQRDSAMYRCASSRDSGHEAFFGQGTRLTVV.

The chain carries TRBV4-2 and TRBJ2-2, with D maybe TRBD2 (5 bases). The germline V and J ends were trimmed by 4 bases and 7 bases, with 13 bases remaining between them. The germline CDR1 and CDR2 sequences are LGHNA and YNFKEQ. There are 14 residues in the CDR3. The CDR3 nucleotides are TGTGCCAGCAGCCCCCGGGGAGATTACGGGGAGCTGTTTTTT. This gives the protein CASSPRGDYGELFF.

J is TRBJ2-1 and V is TRBV28; the match to TRBD2 covers 13 bases. CDR3 length: 14 residues. V trimming: 6 bases; J trimming: 8 bases; junction bases outside the gene matches: 4. Germline V CDR1 and CDR2: MDHEN, SYDVKM. The CDR3 protein is CASSMGLAGYEQFF. As DNA, the CDR3 is TGTGCCAGCAGCATGGGACTAGCGGGGTATGAGCAGTTCTTC.

The chain has TRBV28 and TRBJ1-5; D is perhaps TRBD1 (5 bases). The ends were cut back, 1 base at V and 2 bases at J, with 12 bases in the middle. The CDR3 is 16 amino acids. Germline loops: CDR1 MDHEN, CDR2 SYDVKM. Here the CDR3 reads CASSLLGGAGNQPQHF. DNA of the CDR3: TGTGCCAGCAGTTTATTGGGAGGGGCCGGCAATCAGCCCCAGCATTTT.

V is TRBV6-5 and J is TRBJ1-4; D perhaps matches TRBD1 (5 bases). V was trimmed by 4 bases and J by 4 bases, leaving 10 bases between them. CDR1 and CDR2 from the germline V gene are MNHEY and SVGAGI. The CDR3 covers 14 residues. The CDR3 is CASSSPGFNEKLFF. CDR3 sequence (DNA): TGTGCCAGCAGTTCCCCAGGGTTTAATGAAAAACTGTTTTTT.

The chain uses TRBV5-1 and TRBJ1-1; TRBD1 is a possible D gene (6 bases). Looked up from germline, CDR1 is SGHRS and CDR2 is YFSETQ. The CDR3 covers 16 residues. With 1 base removed from V and 0 bases from J, the gap between germline ends came to 13 bases. CDR3 loop: CASSLRGALMNTEAFF. The CDR3 nucleotides are TGCGCCAGCAGCTTGAGGGGGGCGCTTATGAACACTGAAGCTTTCTTT.